Below are 25 T cell receptor beta chains sequenced from a single sample in a study of CD8 T cells in Susac syndrome. With random hexamers, reverse transcription was performed on about 0.5 to 1 ug of RNA. TCRdb re-analysed the immunoSEQ multiplex PCR reads in MiXCR, keeping a single row per CDR3 protein. The table includes about 200,000 distinct CDR3 sequences, over 90% detected once. Source material: CD4+ T cells from PBMCs. These receptors originate from a human donor with multiple sclerosis.

A single count supports this clonotype. The V gene is TRBV2, the J gene TRBJ1-2; D is unclear. Trimming removed 4 bases at V and 10 bases at J, with 16 bases between. The CDR3 consists of 13 residues. Germline assignment: CDR1 SNHLY and CDR2 FYNNEI. The CDR3 spells CASSVVDTVAYTF. CDR3 in DNA: TGTGCCAGCAGTGTAGTCGACACAGTAGCCTACACCTTC.

The V gene is TRBV20-1, the J gene TRBJ1-2; weak D call: TRBD1 (5 bases). Germline V gene lookup returns CDR1 DFQATT and CDR2 SNEGSKA (reference sequence). The CDR3 consists of 14 residues. Trimming shortened V by 1 base and J by 0 bases, and 9 bases separated the two germline ends. This CDR3 is CSARVVGANYGYTF. CDR3 DNA: TGCAGTGCTAGAGTTGTGGGGGCTAACTATGGCTACACCTTC.

This sequence joins TRBV7-9 and TRBJ2-7; either TRBD1 or TRBD2 may supply D (5 bases each). Deletions cut 5 bases from V and 1 base from J, with 15 bases between. Germline CDR1 reads SEHNR; CDR2 reads FQNEAQ (reference sequence). The CDR3 is 15 amino acids. CDR3 nucleotide sequence: TGTGCCAGCAGCCCATCGGGACGGATTTCCTACGAGCAGTACTTC. This sequence encodes CASSPSGRISYEQYF.

The chain combines TRBV5-1 with TRBJ1-1; 7 bases are shared with TRBD1. CDR1 and CDR2 (germline): SGHRS, YFSETQ. V lost 4 bases and J lost 4; bases outside the gene matches: 10. The length of the CDR3 is 15 residues. The CDR3 here is CASSRGTVEGTEAFF. The DNA for the CDR3 is TGCGCCAGCAGCCGGGGGACAGTTGAGGGCACTGAAGCTTTCTTT.

As for this clonotype: At one boundary the junction diverges from the germline segment, which might be a read error. V and J are TRBV20-1 and TRBJ1-2; the match to TRBD1 covers 7 bases. The CDR3 has 13 residues. Germline V gives CDR1 DFQATT, CDR2 SNEGSKA (reference sequence). For the CDR3, the DNA is TGCAGTGCTAGCGGGGACAGTAACAATGGCTACACCTTC. Protein: CSASGDSNNGYTF.

This chain connects TRBV7-9 to TRBJ1-2, with 7 bases matching TRBD1. The CDR3 spans 17 residues. CDR1 and CDR2 from the germline V gene are SEHNR and FQNEAQ (reference sequence). V dropped 6 bases and J dropped 7; count of bases not matched to a gene: 20. The CDR3 protein is CASSRGWTGLGSGGYTF. CDR3 DNA sequence: TGTGCCAGCAGTCGTGGGTGGACAGGATTGGGGTCGGGTGGCTACACCTTC.

The V and J genes are TRBV24-1 and TRBJ2-5, with D possibly called TRBD1 or TRBD2 (5 bases each). This CDR3 region has 13 residues. Germline assignment: CDR1 KGHDR and CDR2 SFDVKD. Deletions cut 4 bases from V and 1 base from J, with 6 bases between. DNA for the CDR3: TGTGCCACCAGTGACGGGACCCAAGAGACCCAGTACTTC. Residues: CATSDGTQETQYF.

This rearrangement joins TRBV5-1 to TRBJ2-3; weak D call: TRBD1 (6 bases). Germline CDR1 and CDR2: SGHRS and YFSETQ. The CDR3 contains 15 residues. Trimming cost V 1 base and J 2 bases, with 11 bases left between them. CDR3 sequence (DNA): TGCGCCAGCAGCTTGCAGGACAGAGACACAGATACGCAGTATTTT. As protein: CASSLQDRDTDTQYF.

The chain joins TRBV11-1 to TRBJ2-3; 11 bases fit TRBD2. The CDR3 spans 14 residues. The V segment lost 5 bases and the J segment 9 bases; nucleotides outside the gene matches: 7. Germline V CDR1 and CDR2: SGHAT, FQDESV (reference sequence). The CDR3 loop is CASSPGTSGRTQYF. The DNA of the CDR3 is TGTGCCAGCAGCCCGGGGACTAGCGGAAGGACGCAGTATTTT.

The chain carries TRBV30 and TRBJ1-5; no firm D call. CDR1 is GTSNPN, CDR2 SVGIG, per germline (reference sequence). The CDR3 contains 13 residues. The germline V and J ends were trimmed by 0 bases and 4 bases, with 7 bases remaining between them. CDR3 nucleotides: TGTGCCTGGAGTGTAGAATTGAATCAGCCCCAGCATTTT. It yields the protein CAWSVELNQPQHF.

This clonotype came up once. The chain employs TRBV11-3 and TRBJ1-1; the D gene is possibly TRBD1 (5 bases). Germline assignment: CDR1 SGHNT and CDR2 YENEEA. V was shortened by 5 bases and J by 2 bases, with 18 bases between the two germline ends. CDR3 size: 16 residues. The CDR3 here is CASSLGGPQANTEAFF. The CDR3 DNA reads as TGTGCCAGCAGCCTCGGGGGACCTCAGGCCAACACTGAAGCTTTCTTT. Based on the CDR3 plus reference TRBV11-3 and TRBJ1-1, the full variable domain is EAGVVQSPRYKIIEKKQPVAFWCNPISGHNTLYWYLQNLGQGPELLIRYENEEAVDDSQLPKDRFSAERLKGVDSTLKIQPAELGDSAVYLCASSLGGPQANTEAFFGQGTRLTVV.

The V and J genes are TRBV5-1 and TRBJ2-2; no reliable D call. CDR3 length: 14 amino acids. Germline loops: CDR1 SGHRS, CDR2 YFSETQ. Trimming took off 0 bases at V and 7 bases at J, with 10 bases between the two ends. CDR3 DNA: TGCGCCAGCAGCTTGGGGGTGAACGGCGGGGAGCTGTTTTTT. It yields the protein CASSLGVNGGELFF.

This chain links TRBV11-2 with TRBJ2-7, with 7 positions matching TRBD2. The CDR3 is 15 amino acids. CDR1 SGHAT and CDR2 FQNNGV come from the germline V gene. V shed 7 bases, J shed 4 bases, and the junction held 13 bases outside the gene matches. The CDR3 loop reads CASIPVASGVYEQYF. In DNA, the CDR3 is TGTGCCAGCATCCCGGTGGCTAGCGGTGTATACGAGCAGTACTTC.

The chain employs TRBV20-1 and TRBJ1-1; no reliable D call. CDR3 size: 13 residues. Per germline, CDR1 DFQATT and CDR2 SNEGSKA (reference sequence). V dropped 5 bases and J dropped 7 bases, with 17 bases sitting between them. CDR3 sequence (DNA): TGCAGTGCTCACAACTACGCGGGTCTTGAAGCTTTCTTT. Translated, it gives CSAHNYAGLEAFF.

The V call is TRBV20-1, the J call TRBJ2-3; D call uncertain. Germline values: CDR1 DFQATT, CDR2 SNEGSKA (reference sequence). V was shortened by 0 bases and J by 1 base, with 5 bases between the two germline ends. CDR3 size: 13 residues. The CDR3 here is CSARDPGTDTQYF. In nucleotides, the CDR3 is TGCAGTGCTAGAGATCCGGGCACAGATACGCAGTATTTT.

The V gene is TRBV27, the J gene TRBJ2-2; D is perhaps TRBD2 (6 bases). Germline assignment: CDR1 MNHEY and CDR2 SMNVEV (reference sequence). V was cut by 5 bases and J by 9 bases, with 19 bases left in between. The CDR3 spans 15 residues. In DNA, the CDR3 is TGTGCCAGCAGTGGAATACGGGAGCCGGGCCGGGAGCTGTTTTTT. Amino acid sequence: CASSGIREPGRELFF.

The chain carries TRBV29-1 and TRBJ2-5; TRBD1 aligns across 9 bases. The V and J ends lost 4 bases and 4 bases, in that order; junction bases with no gene match: 1. CDR3 length: 12 residues. Looked up from germline, CDR1 is SQVTM and CDR2 is ANQGSEA. This CDR3 is CSVAGQGETQYF. CDR3 sequence (DNA): TGCAGCGTTGCGGGACAGGGAGAGACCCAGTACTTC.

V gene TRBV20-1 combines with J gene TRBJ1-5, with a tentative D call TRBD1 (5 bases). The germline CDR1 and CDR2 sequences are DFQATT and SNEGSKA (reference sequence). The V gene lost 3 bases and the J gene lost 7 bases, with 13 bases spanning the gap. The CDR3 has 13 amino acids. The CDR3 spells CSARGGGRQPQHF. CDR3 nucleotide sequence: TGCAGTGCTAGGGGTGGGGGTAGGCAGCCCCAGCATTTT.

J is TRBJ2-1 and V is TRBV30; unclear D gene. CDR1 is GTSNPN, CDR2 SVGIG, per germline (reference sequence). This CDR3 region has 12 residues. V gave up 0 bases and J gave up 7 bases, with 7 bases separating them. CDR3 sequence (DNA): TGTGCCTGGAGTGTACCCAGAAATGAGCAGTTCTTC. Translated, it gives CAWSVPRNEQFF.

The rearrangement uses TRBV24-1 and TRBJ1-5; tentatively, D is TRBD1 (6 bases). This CDR3 contains 14 residues. Trimming took 2 bases from V and 2 from J, leaving 6 bases between them. CDR1 and CDR2 from the germline V gene are KGHDR and SFDVKD. The chain's CDR3 is CATSDSGGNQPQHF. In nucleotides, the CDR3 is TGTGCCACCAGTGATTCAGGGGGCAATCAGCCCCAGCATTTT.

The V gene is TRBV7-9, the J gene TRBJ2-3; a weak D match, TRBD2 (5 bases). Germline CDR1 is SEHNR and CDR2 is FQNEAQ (reference sequence). V gave up 5 bases and J gave up 6 bases, with 9 bases separating them. This CDR3 has 12 residues. The CDR3 sequence: CASSDYLDTQYF. As DNA, the CDR3 is TGTGCCAGCAGCGACTACTTGGATACGCAGTATTTT. Full variable domain (remainder filled in from reference TRBV7-9 and TRBJ2-3): DTGVSQNPRHKITKRGQNVTFRCDPISEHNRLYWYRQTLGQGPEFLTYFQNEAQLEKSRLLSDRFSAERPKGSFSTLEIQRTEQGDSAMYLCASSDYLDTQYFGPGTRLTVL.

The chain has TRBV20-1 and TRBJ2-7; D possibly corresponds to TRBD2 (6 bases). V lost 5 bases, J lost 6 bases, and 17 bases lay in between. The CDR3 sequence is 13 residues long. Per the germline V gene, CDR1 is DFQATT and CDR2 is SNEGSKA (reference sequence). The CDR3 loop is CSAGRGRDFEQYF. In nucleotides, the CDR3 is TGCAGTGCTGGGCGGGGCAGGGATTTCGAGCAGTACTTC.

This clonotype was found once. The genes are TRBV20-1 and TRBJ1-2; D unresolved. Germline V gene data show CDR1 as DFQATT and CDR2 as SNEGSKA (reference sequence). There are 13 residues in the CDR3. The V gene lost 3 bases and the J gene lost 4 bases, with 12 bases spanning the gap. This CDR3 reads CSASDGWGYGYTF. DNA of the CDR3: TGCAGTGCTAGTGACGGGTGGGGCTATGGCTACACCTTC.

The chain employs TRBV24-1 and TRBJ2-1; possibly TRBD1 or TRBD2 for D (5 bases each). The CDR3 spans 16 residues. Trimming shortened V by 4 bases and J by 9 bases, and 21 bases separated the two germline ends. In germline, CDR1 is KGHDR, CDR2 SFDVKD. CDR3 sequence (DNA): TGTGCCACCAGTGACACGGGACGGTTCAAGGGGCGTGAGCAGTTCTTC. Amino acids: CATSDTGRFKGREQFF.

V gene TRBV30 combines with J gene TRBJ1-1; TRBD1 aligns across 8 bases. Germline lookup yields CDR1 GTSNPN and CDR2 SVGIG (reference sequence). V gave up 8 bases and J gave up 2 bases; unmatched junction bases: 4. This CDR3 has 12 residues. The CDR3 nucleotides read TGTGCCGGGGGACAGGCTAACACTGAAGCTTTCTTT. Its translation: CAGGQANTEAFF.